The 20 T cell receptor beta chains presented below share a single source sample, sequenced in a study of blood T cell repertoires in COVID-19. The table came from immunoSEQ multiplex PCR; TCRdb's copy has only in-frame clones and leaves some out. The data contain 150,000 or so clones, 70% to 90% of them seen just once; the ten biggest clones take up 1.2%. Sequenced input: PBMCs or T cells enriched from blood (not recorded which). The source is a woman younger than 45 with acute COVID-19.

The V gene is TRBV5-1, the J gene TRBJ2-7, with TRBD2 matching 10 bases. Trimming took 6 bases from V and 5 from J; bases not matched to a gene: 8. CDR3 length: 14 residues. CDR1 SGHRS and CDR2 YFSETQ come from the germline V gene. CDR3 amino acids: CASTNPSGSDEQYF. The CDR3 nucleotides are TGCGCCAGCACCAACCCTAGCGGGAGCGACGAGCAGTACTTC.

The chain carries TRBV2 and TRBJ2-1; TRBD2 aligns across 12 bases. V trimming: 11 bases; J trimming: 5 bases; junction bases outside the gene matches: 4. This CDR3 is built from 13 residues. Germline CDR1 SNHLY, CDR2 FYNNEI. The CDR3 reads CAGGLAGNNEQFF. DNA of the CDR3: TGTGCCGGGGGACTAGCGGGTAACAATGAGCAGTTCTTC.

The V call is TRBV9, the J call TRBJ2-1, with 7 bases lining up with TRBD2. The CDR3 extends over 16 amino acids. CDR1 and CDR2 (germline): SGDLS, YYNGEE. V trimming: 3 bases; J trimming: 6 bases; junction bases outside the gene matches: 12. The CDR3, as DNA: TGTGCCAGCAGCGCCGCAGTGGGGACTAAAAGCAATGAGCAGTTCTTC. It encodes CASSAAVGTKSNEQFF.

The chain joins TRBV19 to TRBJ1-2; D may be TRBD1 (5 bases). From germline, CDR1 is LNHDA and CDR2 SQIVND (reference sequence). This CDR3 comprises 13 residues. The germline V and J ends were trimmed by 7 bases and 8 bases, with 17 bases remaining between them. The CDR3 loop reads CASTPKGADGYTF. The DNA for the CDR3 is TGTGCCAGTACCCCGAAAGGGGCAGACGGCTACACCTTC.

This rearrangement joins TRBV19 to TRBJ2-1, with TRBD1 as a possible D gene (5 bases). The CDR3 is 12 amino acids. The V and J ends lost 4 bases and 8 bases respectively, with 9 bases between them. CDR1 and CDR2 from the germline V gene are LNHDA and SQIVND (reference sequence). The CDR3 loop is CASSTQGYEQFF. The CDR3 nucleotides read TGTGCCAGTAGTACCCAGGGTTATGAGCAGTTCTTC.

V gene TRBV29-1 combines with J gene TRBJ2-1; D perhaps matches TRBD1 (5 bases). CDR1 is SQVTM, CDR2 ANQGSEA, per germline. The CDR3 totals 13 residues. CDR3 in amino acids: CSILRGTLNEQFF. The CDR3 DNA reads as TGCTCGATCTTAAGGGGTACGTTGAATGAGCAGTTCTTC.

This chain links TRBV7-2 with TRBJ2-3; possibly TRBD2 for D (6 bases). The V gene lost 0 bases and the J gene lost 0 bases, with 10 bases spanning the gap. Germline assignment: CDR1 SGHTA and CDR2 FQGNSA. This CDR3 region has 16 residues. CDR3 region: CASSLASGLSTDTQYF. CDR3 DNA sequence: TGTGCCAGCAGCTTAGCTTCGGGACTCAGCACAGATACGCAGTATTTT.

This clone was picked up a small number of times. The V gene is TRBV27, the J gene TRBJ2-7; D is possibly TRBD2 (5 bases). CDR1 is MNHEY and CDR2 is SMNVEV in the germline V gene (reference sequence). The CDR3 extends over 13 amino acids. V was shortened by 4 bases and J by 6 bases, with 13 bases between the two germline ends. CDR3 bases: TGTGCCAGCAGTTCTATCTCGGGATCCGAGCAGTACTTC. It specifies CASSSISGSEQYF.

The J gene is TRBJ2-1, the V gene TRBV19; 14 bases are shared with TRBD2. Germline values: CDR1 LNHDA, CDR2 SQIVND (reference sequence). This CDR3 spans 15 amino acids. Trimming removed 7 bases from V and 9 bases from J; junction bases left unmatched: 8. The CDR3 coding sequence is TGTGCCAGTACCGAAGGACTAGCGGGAGGAGGTGAGCAGTTCTTC. It specifies CASTEGLAGGGEQFF.

The V and J genes are TRBV28 and TRBJ1-2; D remains ambiguous. CDR1 is MDHEN and CDR2 is SYDVKM in the germline V gene. CDR3 length: 10 residues. Trimming stripped 6 bases from V and 5 bases from J, with 4 bases between. CDR3 region: CASRRYGYTF. CDR3 nucleotide sequence: TGTGCCAGCAGGCGATATGGCTACACCTTC.

The CDR3 spells CASSPSDGRVETQYF. CDR3 DNA sequence: TGCGCCAGCAGCCCGAGCGACGGGAGGGTAGAGACCCAGTACTTC. The genes are TRBV5-1 and TRBJ2-5, with 8 bases matching TRBD2. The CDR3 has 15 amino acids. V lost 4 bases, J lost 4 bases, and 9 bases stayed unmatched. Germline V gives CDR1 SGHRS, CDR2 YFSETQ.

This chain uses TRBV2 with TRBJ1-4, with TRBD1 as a possible D gene (6 bases). V dropped 2 bases and J dropped 8 bases, with 15 bases sitting between them. The CDR3 runs to 15 residues. The germline V gene encodes CDR1 SNHLY and CDR2 FYNNEI. The CDR3 loop reads CASSESGARGEKLFF. Here the CDR3 DNA reads TGTGCCAGCAGTGAATCAGGGGCAAGGGGAGAAAAACTGTTTTTT.

CDR3 coding DNA: TGTGCCACCAGCGGTTGGGCACCGGGGGAAGAGCAGTACTTC. Its protein product is CATSGWAPGEEQYF. The chain uses TRBV24-1 and TRBJ2-7, with D possibly TRBD2 on 6 matching bases. The CDR3 sequence is 14 residues long. The V gene lost 7 bases and the J gene lost 7 bases, with 19 bases spanning the gap. From germline, CDR1 is KGHDR and CDR2 SFDVKD.

The chain has TRBV19 and TRBJ1-4; D is uncertain. The germline V and J ends were trimmed by 5 bases and 1 base, with 2 bases remaining between them. CDR1 is LNHDA, CDR2 SQIVND, per germline (reference sequence). CDR3 length: 12 amino acids. Written as DNA, the CDR3 is TGTGCCAGTAGTCGAACTAATGAAAAACTGTTTTTT. Its translation is CASSRTNEKLFF.

The chain combines TRBV12-5 with TRBJ2-1, with 11 positions matching TRBD2. This CDR3 contains 17 residues. From germline, CDR1 is LGHNT and CDR2 FRNRAP. The junction had 1 base not matched to a gene; V was cut back by 0 bases and J by 0 bases. CDR3 sequence: CASGLVTSGSSYNEQFF. Here the CDR3 DNA reads TGTGCTAGTGGTTTGGTAACTAGCGGGAGCTCCTACAATGAGCAGTTCTTC.

CDR3 bases: TGTGCCAGCAGTTCGACAGGGGGCGCGGACACTGAAGCTTTCTTT. Its translation is CASSSTGGADTEAFF. The rearrangement uses TRBV7-9 and TRBJ1-1; 10 nucleotides match TRBD1. The CDR3 sequence is 15 residues long. Trimming removed 6 bases from V and 3 bases from J; junction bases left unmatched: 7. The germline gives CDR1 SEHNR, CDR2 FQNEAQ (reference sequence).

The CDR3 loop is CASSSGQGPTEAFF. In nucleotides, the CDR3 is TGTGCCAGCAGTTCGGGACAGGGCCCCACTGAAGCTTTCTTT. The chain links TRBV6-5 to TRBJ1-1; 9 bases match TRBD1. The CDR3 runs to 14 residues. CDR1 and CDR2 (germline): MNHEY, SVGAGI. V trimming: 4 bases; J trimming: 4 bases; junction bases outside the gene matches: 4.

The gene calls are TRBV6-5 and TRBJ1-2, with D perhaps TRBD1 (6 bases). Germline CDR1 reads MNHEY; CDR2 reads SVGAGI. V was pared by 9 bases and J by 5 bases, with 22 bases between. This CDR3 is 15 amino acids long. CDR3 region: CASYAPGQGLYGYTF. Written as DNA, the CDR3 is TGTGCCAGTTATGCTCCAGGGCAGGGGTTATATGGCTACACCTTC.

V usage is TRBV6-2 or TRBV6-3 and J usage is TRBJ2-7, with 7 positions matching TRBD2. The ends lost 2 bases at V and 6 bases at J; junction bases unmatched: 10. CDR3 length: 15 amino acids. Looked up from germline, CDR1 is MNHEY and CDR2 is SVGEGT. DNA of the CDR3: TGTGCCAGCAGTTACCCCCCCGGGACTACTCGCGAGCAGTACTTC. Protein: CASSYPPGTTREQYF.

The V call is TRBV5-1, the J call TRBJ1-5; 10 bases match TRBD1. Losses at the gene ends were 4 bases for V and 7 bases for J; bases not matched to a gene: 5. The CDR3 spans 14 residues. Per the germline V gene, CDR1 is SGHRS and CDR2 is YFSETQ. This CDR3 reads CASSQGTGEQPQHF. Written as DNA, the CDR3 is TGCGCCAGCAGCCAAGGGACAGGGGAGCAGCCCCAGCATTTT.